The source of this T cell receptor (beta chain) is a study of Graves' ophthalmopathy and Graves' hyperthyroidism. Amplification of TCR beta CDR3 regions used RNA transcripts. RT-PCR in the first round used HTBI primers; a second-round multiplex PCR followed. MiXCR, run by TCRdb on the multiplex PCR reads, gives a single entry per CDR3 protein. In the table there are about 210,000 distinct CDR3 sequences, approximately 29% of which are singletons. General study points: With less than 90% sensitivity and around 80% specificity, a 13-signature model separated ophthalmopathy from stable hyperthyroidism. Most thyroid clonotypes with frequency above 0.001 were detected in blood too.

Trimming removed 0 bases at V and 0 bases at J, with 8 bases between. Germline lookup yields CDR1 LGHNA and CDR2 YSLEER. This CDR3 region has 15 residues. This clonotype occurred many times. What it binds is unknown. Sequences were obtained from peripheral blood. This TCR was recovered from a man aged 45-65 years with Graves' ophthalmopathy. J is TRBJ1-1 and V is TRBV4-3; D unresolved. The CDR3 bases are TGCGCCAGCAGCCAAGATCTTACAGTGAACACTGAAGCTTTCTTT. Amino acid sequence: CASSQDLTVNTEAFF.